These T cell receptor beta chains were read from a single sample in a study of T cell responses to AZD1222 COVID-19 vaccine. Sequencing was performed with immunoSEQ multiplex PCR; in TCRdb, only in-frame clones are kept and a portion is missing. In the table there are more than 45,000 clones, 84% of which are singletons. The sequencing here drew on peripheral blood, taken on day 0 of AZD1222 vaccination. These receptors were taken from an adult in good health. CDR3s include the opening cysteine and the closing phenylalanine or tryptophan. The D gene is left open where the match is weak. Expanded clones are given a class, and other clones once, few, many or no size at all.

TRBV18	.	.	TRBJ1-2	TGTGCCAGCTCCCGGGATCCGGAGGACTATGGCTACACCTTC	CASSRDPEDYGYTF
TRBV4-1	.	.	TRBJ1-4	TGCGCCAGCAGCCAAGGTCACGGAGCAACTAATGAAAAACTGTTTTTT	CASSQGHGATNEKLFF
TRBV10-3	.	TRBD1	TRBJ2-7	TGTGCCATCAGTACCGGGACAGGGTTCAACGAGCAGTACTTC	CAISTGTGFNEQYF
TRBV7-8	.	.	TRBJ1-1	TGTGCCAGCAGCTCCTGGTCGGGGAACACTGAAGCTTTCTTT	CASSSWSGNTEAFF
TRBV7-2	.	.	TRBJ1-2	TGTGCCAGCAGCTTAGGGACCAACTATGGCTACACCTTC	CASSLGTNYGYTF
TRBV18	.	TRBD1	TRBJ1-5	TGTGCCAGCTCTTGGACAGGGGGGGATCAGCCCCAGCATTTT	CASSWTGGDQPQHF
TRBV10-1	.	.	TRBJ1-2	TGCGCCAGCAGTGACGGCCTAAACTATGGCTACACCTTC	CASSDGLNYGYTF
TRBV7-9	once	TRBD1	TRBJ1-4	TGTGCCAGCAGCAGACAGGGGGCAACGGGTGAAAAACTGTTTTTT	CASSRQGATGEKLFF
TRBV15	.	TRBD1	TRBJ1-2	TGTGCCACCAGCCCCGCGACAGGGTTCGGAGGCTACACCTTC	CATSPATGFGGYTF
TRBV2	.	.	TRBJ1-4	TGTGCCAGCAGTTCATGGACGGTTGCAACTAATGAAAAACTGTTTTTT	CASSSWTVATNEKLFF
TRBV7-3	.	.	TRBJ2-1	TGTGCCAGCAGCTTAATTGGCGGGAACAATGAGCAGTTCTTC	CASSLIGGNNEQFF
TRBV6-5	once	TRBD2	TRBJ2-1	TGTGCCAGCAGAGAGCGGGAGAAGCGTGAGCAGTTCTTC	CASREREKREQFF
TRBV7-2	.	.	TRBJ2-7	TGTGCCGTACAGACAGCCTCTCCTACGGAGCAGTACTTC	CAVQTASPTEQYF
TRBV4-1	.	.	TRBJ1-6	TGCGCCAGCAGCACATCCAGGGGAAATTCACCCCTCCACTTT	CASSTSRGNSPLHF
TRBV19	.	.	TRBJ1-6	TGTGCCAGTAGTATGGATGGGGTTTCGAGCTCCTATAATTCACCCCTCCACTTT	CASSMDGVSSSYNSPLHF
TRBV2	.	.	TRBJ2-3	TGTGCCAGCAGTCGACTAGGCGGGTTCACAGATACGCAGTATTTT	CASSRLGGFTDTQYF
TRBV5-1	.	.	TRBJ2-5	TGCGCCAGCAGCCGGGACGTGAATGGCCCGACCCAGTACTTC	CASSRDVNGPTQYF
TRBV5-1	.	.	TRBJ2-7	TGCGCCAGCAGCCAGCAGGGAACCTACGAGCAGTACTTC	CASSQQGTYEQYF
TRBV7-9	.	.	TRBJ2-7	TGTGCCAGCAGCGCTAGGACGGACTACGAGCAGTACTTC	CASSARTDYEQYF
TRBV27	.	TRBD1	TRBJ2-5	TGTGCCAGCAGTAGCCTAGGACAGGGGGACGGAGAGACCCAGTACTTC	CASSSLGQGDGETQYF
TRBV11-3	.	.	TRBJ1-1	TGTGCCAGCAGCTCCCGGGAGGGTGGGACTGAAGCTTTCTTT	CASSSREGGTEAFF
TRBV7-2	.	.	TRBJ2-3	TGTGCCAGCAGCCCCGTTGGCCGCCCGGGCACAGATACGCAGTATTTT	CASSPVGRPGTDTQYF
TRBV11-2	.	.	TRBJ1-6	TGTGCCAGCAGCTTACCGGGGCCTAGCTCCTATAATTCACCCCTCCACTTT	CASSLPGPSSYNSPLHF
TRBV12-5	once	.	TRBJ2-7	TGTGCTAGTGGTTCTGGGGGTAACTACGAGCAGTACTTC	CASGSGGNYEQYF
TRBV2	once	.	TRBJ1-1	TGTGCCAGCAGTGTGTTACAGGGAGACACTGAAGCTTTCTTT	CASSVLQGDTEAFF
TRBV6-2/TRBV6-3	once	.	TRBJ1-1	TGTGCCAGCAGTTACGGGTTTGAAGCTTTCTTT	CASSYGFEAFF
TRBV19	.	.	TRBJ1-5	TGTGCCAGTAGTATTTTCGGGACGGTTAGCAATCAGCCCCAGCATTTT	CASSIFGTVSNQPQHF
TRBV28	few	.	TRBJ2-7	TGTGCCAGCAGTAGGGTGTCAGGGGGGAGCTACGAGCAGTACTTC	CASSRVSGGSYEQYF
TRBV6-2/TRBV6-3	.	TRBD1	TRBJ1-5	TGTGCCAGCAGTTACTCCGGGGACAGAAATCAGCCCCAGCATTTT	CASSYSGDRNQPQHF
TRBV18	.	.	TRBJ2-1	TGTGCCAGCTCACAGTCTAGCGACAATGAGCAGTTCTTC	CASSQSSDNEQFF
TRBV5-1	.	TRBD2	TRBJ2-1	TGCGCCAGCAGCATCCTGACTAGCGGGCACGACAATGAGCAGTTCTTC	CASSILTSGHDNEQFF
TRBV4-1	.	.	TRBJ1-2	TGCGCCAGCAGCCAAGATGGGACCAGGGGAGACTATGGCTACACCTTC	CASSQDGTRGDYGYTF
TRBV6-5	few	TRBD1	TRBJ1-2	TGTGCCAGCAGTCCTACCGACAGGGCTTATGGCTACACCTTC	CASSPTDRAYGYTF
TRBV18	few	.	TRBJ1-6	TGTGCCAGCTCACCGTCCGGAGGGAATTCACCCCTCCACTTT	CASSPSGGNSPLHF
TRBV30	.	.	TRBJ1-6	TGTGCCTGGAGTGGCCCGGGCCGTTTCGGGAATTCACCCCTCCACTTT	CAWSGPGRFGNSPLHF
TRBV5-4	.	.	TRBJ2-3	TGTGCCAGCAACCCTAGCGCTGCTTCTAGCACAGATACGCAGTATTTT	CASNPSAASSTDTQYF
TRBV7-8	.	.	TRBJ1-1	TGTGCCAGCAGCCGTGACAGACCGAACACTGAAGCTTTCTTT	CASSRDRPNTEAFF
TRBV12-3/TRBV12-4	.	TRBD1	TRBJ2-7	TGTGCCAGCAGTGGACAGGGGGGCTACGAGCAGTACTTC	CASSGQGGYEQYF
TRBV2	.	TRBD1	TRBJ2-1	TGTGCCGGAAAACAGGGGGCGTCCTACAATGAGCAGTTCTTC	CAGKQGASYNEQFF
TRBV19	.	TRBD1	TRBJ1-1	TGTGCCAGTAAGGAGACAGGGGCACTGAACACTGAAGCTTTCTTT	CASKETGALNTEAFF
TRBV19	.	TRBD1	TRBJ1-6	TGTGCCAGTAGTACCGGGGACAGTCGGATTTCACCCCTCCACTTT	CASSTGDSRISPLHF
TRBV2	.	.	TRBJ2-7	TGTGCCACGAGCCAGGGGCTTGGAGAGCAGTACTTC	CATSQGLGEQYF
TRBV14	.	.	TRBJ2-5	TGTGCCAGCAGCCAAGACGCAGTGCGGGGAGAGACCCAGTACTTC	CASSQDAVRGETQYF
TRBV7-2	once	TRBD1	TRBJ1-2	TGTGCCAGCAGCCCCAGACAGGGACCTAACTATGGCTACACCTTC	CASSPRQGPNYGYTF
TRBV28	.	TRBD1	TRBJ1-5	TGTGCCAGCAGTCTACAGGGGGCGCAGAGCAATCAGCCCCAGCATTTT	CASSLQGAQSNQPQHF
TRBV24-1	.	.	TRBJ1-5	TGTGCCACCAGTTTACAGGGAAATCAGCCCCAGCATTTT	CATSLQGNQPQHF
TRBV10-1	.	.	TRBJ2-4	TGCGCCACCTCGACAGGCAGGCAAAACATTCAGTACTTC	CATSTGRQNIQYF
TRBV9	.	.	TRBJ2-2	TGTGCCAGCAGCGTAGATACGGGGGCGACCACCGGGGAGCTGTTTTTT	CASSVDTGATTGELFF
TRBV29-1	.	TRBD2	TRBJ2-3	TGCAGCGTTGAAACTAGCGGGGGGCTCAGCACAGATACGCAGTATTTT	CSVETSGGLSTDTQYF
TRBV2	.	.	TRBJ1-1	TGTGCCAGCAGCCTCGACAGCAACACTGAAGCTTTCTTT	CASSLDSNTEAFF